The next 25 T cell receptor beta chains were all read from a single sample in a study of cytomegalovirus exposure and HLA in healthy donors. It was with 60 Vbeta and 13 Jbeta primers that the PCR ran. Repertoires were generated with immunoSEQ multiplex PCR, while TCRdb's copy carries only in-frame clones and drops some. The sample comprises some 170,000 clones, approximately 80% of which are singletons, and 2% to 2.5% rests with the top ten. The sample consisted of PBMCs. These receptors were taken from a woman aged 25-40 years in good health and CMV-seronegative.

The sample holds one count of this clone. This sequence joins TRBV9 and TRBJ2-3; 10 positions agree with TRBD1. Germline trimming cut 4 bases from V and 3 bases from J; bases unmatched to any gene: 8. Germline V gene sequence: CDR1 SGDLS, CDR2 YYNGEE. The length of the CDR3 is 16 residues. CDR3 amino acids: CASSPGQGLGTDTQYF. DNA for the CDR3: TGTGCCAGCAGCCCGGGACAGGGGTTAGGAACAGATACGCAGTATTTT.

The table lists this clone with a few counts. The rearrangement links TRBV19 to TRBJ1-1; 8 bases fit TRBD1. The length of the CDR3 is 13 residues. The germline V gene encodes CDR1 LNHDA and CDR2 SQIVND (reference sequence). V dropped 7 bases and J dropped 1; count of bases not matched to a gene: 2. Here the CDR3 reads CASTTGANTEAFF. The CDR3 DNA reads TGTGCCAGTACGACAGGGGCGAACACTGAAGCTTTCTTT.

This clone was seen a single time. The chain is built from TRBV6-6 and TRBJ1-5; perhaps TRBD1 as D (5 bases). The V gene's germline CDR1 is MNHNY and CDR2 SVGAGI (reference sequence). The CDR3 extends over 14 amino acids. Trimming pared 2 bases from V and 4 bases from J, leaving 9 bases between. The CDR3 loop reads CASSYAGLNQPQHF. The CDR3 nucleotides read TGTGCCAGCAGTTACGCGGGACTAAATCAGCCCCAGCATTTT.

This sequence joins TRBV7-6 and TRBJ2-7, with 9 nucleotides matching TRBD2. After removal of 5 bases from V and 7 bases from J, the junction contained 9 bases not matched to a gene. Germline V gives CDR1 SGHVS, CDR2 FNYEAQ. This CDR3 is 14 amino acids long. The CDR3 here is CASSASSGTAEQYF. Written as DNA, the CDR3 is TGTGCCAGCAGCGCATCTAGCGGGACGGCAGAGCAGTACTTC.

This clone was recorded only once. This chain links TRBV5-4 with TRBJ1-6, with 7 bases aligning to TRBD1. J gave up 10 bases and V 4 bases, and 5 bases lay outside the gene matches. The length of the CDR3 is 13 residues. Germline CDR1 SGHNT, CDR2 YYREEE (reference sequence). The DNA of the CDR3 is TGTGCCAGCAGCCCCCTGACAGGGTCACCCCTCCACTTT. This translates into CASSPLTGSPLHF.

The rearrangement uses TRBV28 and TRBJ2-7; maybe TRBD1 (5 bases). The CDR3 spans 12 residues. Germline CDR1 reads MDHEN; CDR2 reads SYDVKM. V was pared by 3 bases and J by 7 bases, with 10 bases between. CDR3 sequence reads: CASSFSRVEQYF. The CDR3 coding sequence is TGTGCCAGCAGTTTTTCCAGGGTAGAGCAGTACTTC. The entire variable domain, with the rest obtained from reference TRBV28 and TRBJ2-7, is as follows: DVKVTQSSRYLVKRTGEKVFLECVQDMDHENMFWYRQDPGLGLRLIYFSYDVKMKEKGDIPEGYSVSREKKERFSLILESASTNQTSMYLCASSFSRVEQYFGPGTRLTVT.

This clone was detected a few times. V and J are TRBV4-1 and TRBJ1-5; D unresolved. The CDR3 is 14 residues long. CDR1 MGHRA and CDR2 YSYEKL come from the germline V gene. Trimming pared 0 bases from V and 6 bases from J, leaving 9 bases between. Here the CDR3 DNA reads TGCGCCAGCAGCCAAGAGGCCGTTACTCAGCCCCAGCATTTT. It codes for CASSQEAVTQPQHF.

V is TRBV5-1 and J is TRBJ1-1; no reliable D call. Trimming pared 4 bases from V and 0 bases from J, leaving 10 bases between. The CDR3 is 14 residues long. In germline, CDR1 is SGHRS, CDR2 YFSETQ. CDR3 residues: CASSGGLMNTEAFF. In nucleotides, the CDR3 is TGCGCCAGCAGCGGAGGACTCATGAACACTGAAGCTTTCTTT.

The V gene is TRBV7-2, the J gene TRBJ2-1; 11 nucleotides match TRBD2. The CDR3 has 14 residues. J lost 3 bases, V lost 5 bases, and 0 bases had no gene match. Germline V lookup: CDR1 SGHTA, CDR2 FQGNSA. CDR3 DNA: TGTGCCAGCAGCACTAGCGGGGGCTACAATGAGCAGTTCTTC. It specifies CASSTSGGYNEQFF.

The chain carries TRBV19 and TRBJ1-1; 7 positions match TRBD1. The CDR3 consists of 15 residues. Trimming at V came to 5 bases and at J to 1 base, leaving 7 bases not matched to a gene. The germline CDR1 and CDR2 sequences are LNHDA and SQIVND (reference sequence). The CDR3 sequence: CASSSQQGRNTEAFF. In nucleotides, the CDR3 is TGTGCCAGTAGTTCCCAACAGGGGCGGAACACTGAAGCTTTCTTT.

Concerning this clone: Mismatch with germline at one junction end may stem from a read error. V gene TRBV28 combines with J gene TRBJ2-6; D may be TRBD2 (7 bases). The CDR3 has 15 residues. Germline V gene sequence: CDR1 MDHEN, CDR2 SYDVKM. The CDR3 sequence is CASSNRGAGANGLTF. DNA of the CDR3: TGTGCCAGCAGCAATCGGGGGGCTGGGGCCAACGGCCTGACTTTC.

This sequence joins TRBV11-3 and TRBJ2-1; 9 bases are a match to TRBD1. This CDR3 is 14 amino acids long. Germline loops: CDR1 SGHNT, CDR2 YENEEA. V shed 4 bases and J 6 bases; nucleotides not matched to a gene: 4. The CDR3: CASSSGQGVNEQFF. The CDR3 coding sequence is TGTGCCAGCAGCTCGGGACAGGGCGTCAATGAGCAGTTCTTC.

The CDR3 loop reads CASSYSRRSTDTQYF. The CDR3 DNA sequence: TGTGCCAGCAGTTACTCGCGGCGGAGCACAGATACGCAGTATTTT. The rearrangement joins TRBV6-5 to TRBJ2-3; D uncertain. V lost 0 bases and J lost 0, with 7 bases in between. Germline V gene data show CDR1 as MNHEY and CDR2 as SVGAGI. This CDR3 is 15 amino acids long.

The chain couples TRBV6-4 to TRBJ2-1; 8 nucleotides match TRBD2. The J segment lost 3 bases and the V segment lost 2 bases, leaving 3 bases of the junction unmatched. The germline V gene has CDR1 MRHNA and CDR2 SNTAGT. CDR3 length: 15 residues. The CDR3 spells CASSDGAGGYNEQFF. The DNA of the CDR3 is TGTGCCAGCAGTGACGGTGCGGGGGGCTACAATGAGCAGTTCTTC.

The rearrangement joins TRBV28 to TRBJ2-7, with D uncertain. Per the germline V gene, CDR1 is MDHEN and CDR2 is SYDVKM. Trimming removed 2 bases at V and 3 bases at J, with 8 bases between. There are 13 residues in the CDR3. The CDR3 protein is CASSLGSLYEQYF. The CDR3 DNA reads as TGTGCCAGCAGTTTAGGTAGTCTCTACGAGCAGTACTTC.

V gene TRBV10-3 combines with J gene TRBJ1-1; TRBD1 aligns across 11 bases. This CDR3 spans 17 amino acids. V was pared by 0 bases and J by 5 bases, with 8 bases of the junction left unmatched. The germline V gene has CDR1 ENHRY and CDR2 SYGVKD. As DNA, the CDR3 is TGTGCCATCAGTGAGTCGCTAGGACAGGGGGCTGGAACTGAAGCTTTCTTT. Translated: CAISESLGQGAGTEAFF.

The chain carries TRBV15 and TRBJ1-2, with 10 bases lining up with TRBD1. The germline V gene encodes CDR1 LNHNV and CDR2 YYDKDF (reference sequence). The CDR3 is 16 amino acids. After removal of 0 bases from V and 4 bases from J, the junction contained 5 bases not matched to a gene. CDR3 in amino acids: CATSREGQGIGYGYTF. CDR3 sequence (DNA): TGTGCCACCAGCAGAGAGGGACAGGGGATCGGCTATGGCTACACCTTC.

The chain carries TRBV28 and TRBJ1-2; 8 bases are a match to TRBD1. The CDR3 length is 15 residues. V dropped 5 bases and J dropped 3; count of bases not matched to a gene: 8. CDR1 and CDR2 (germline): MDHEN, SYDVKM. The CDR3 here is CASSPEDRVYYGYTF. The CDR3 coding sequence is TGTGCCAGCAGTCCTGAGGACAGGGTGTACTATGGCTACACCTTC.

The table lists this clone with a few counts. The V and J genes are TRBV14 and TRBJ1-1; D is unresolved. CDR1 is SGHDN, CDR2 FVKESK, per germline. The germline V and J ends were trimmed by 0 bases and 0 bases, with 8 bases remaining between them. CDR3 length equals 15 residues. The CDR3 nucleotides read TGTGCCAGCAGCCAAGAGTTGAGGCTGAACACTGAAGCTTTCTTT. Translated: CASSQELRLNTEAFF.

The J gene is TRBJ1-2, the V gene TRBV7-2, with 10 bases aligning to TRBD1. The CDR3 extends over 16 amino acids. From germline, CDR1 is SGHTA and CDR2 FQGNSA. J lost 4 bases, V lost 5 bases, and 10 bases had no gene match. CDR3 protein: CASSPAGTGDIYGYTF. The CDR3 region has the DNA TGTGCCAGCAGCCCCGCCGGGACAGGGGATATCTATGGCTACACCTTC.

The chain has TRBV5-6 and TRBJ2-2; D gene unclear. Trimming pared 1 base from V and 7 bases from J, leaving 11 bases between. Germline CDR1 is SGHDT and CDR2 is YYEEEE. This CDR3 is built from 14 residues. This chain's CDR3 is CASSLIGFDGELFF. As DNA, the CDR3 is TGTGCCAGCAGCTTGATCGGGTTCGACGGGGAGCTGTTTTTT.

The rearrangement uses TRBV7-2 and TRBJ2-7; weak D call: TRBD1 (6 bases). Per the germline V gene, CDR1 is SGHTA and CDR2 is FQGNSA. This CDR3 spans 13 amino acids. Trimming cost V 6 bases and J 2 bases, with 11 bases left between them. The CDR3 protein is CASSTGTTYEQYF. The CDR3 DNA follows: TGTGCCAGCAGTACTGGGACAACCTACGAGCAGTACTTC.

This clone was seen a single time. The chain couples TRBV7-2 to TRBJ2-5, with 7 nucleotides matching TRBD2. Trimming cost V 1 base and J 9 bases; bases outside gene matches: 14. The CDR3 spans 16 residues. CDR1 and CDR2 from the germline V gene are SGHTA and FQGNSA. CDR3 coding DNA: TGTGCCAGCAGCTTAGAGGCGGGGCCCCTTGGGGGGGCCCAGTACTTC. As protein: CASSLEAGPLGGAQYF.

This clone occurred once. The chain joins TRBV19 to TRBJ2-5; a weak D match, TRBD1 (6 bases). V was clipped by 1 base and J by 2 bases, with 11 bases between them. Germline CDR1 reads LNHDA; CDR2 reads SQIVND (reference sequence). This CDR3 comprises 15 residues. DNA for the CDR3: TGTGCCAGTAGTATAGGACAGGCCACGCAAGAGACCCAGTACTTC. Protein product: CASSIGQATQETQYF.

This rearrangement joins TRBV28 to TRBJ1-4; D remains unclear. V dropped 7 bases and J dropped 5 bases, with 8 bases sitting between them. CDR1 and CDR2 (germline): MDHEN, SYDVKM. The CDR3 extends over 12 amino acids. The DNA for the CDR3 is TGTGCCAGCAAAGACGGGAATGAAAAACTGTTTTTT. This codes for CASKDGNEKLFF.